These 30 T cell receptor beta chains were sequenced from one sample in a study of blood T cell repertoires in COVID-19. Measured with immunoSEQ multiplex PCR; TCRdb has only the in-frame clones, and not every one. The data contain 100,000 to 150,000 clones, over 75% of them singletons. Material: peripheral blood. These receptors all stem from a woman at least 80 years old with acute or convalescent COVID-19.

The rearrangement links TRBV27 to TRBJ1-6; D may be TRBD1 (5 bases). Trimming pared 5 bases from V and 10 bases from J, leaving 18 bases between. Germline CDR1 and CDR2: MNHEY and SMNVEV (reference sequence). There are 15 residues in the CDR3. DNA of the CDR3: TGTGCCAGCAGTAATTCCTTCGACAGTCGGTCACCCCTCCACTTT. Amino acid sequence: CASSNSFDSRSPLHF.

The chain joins TRBV5-5 to TRBJ2-1, with D unclear. CDR3 length: 15 amino acids. Germline V gene lookup returns CDR1 SGHKS and CDR2 YYEKEE (reference sequence). Trimming left V 6 bases short and J 9 bases short, with 22 bases between. CDR3 sequence: CASTPLEFRGVEQFF. The DNA of the CDR3 is TGTGCCAGCACGCCCTTGGAGTTCAGAGGAGTTGAGCAGTTCTTC.

The rearrangement uses TRBV20-1 and TRBJ1-6; D may be TRBD1 (6 bases). The CDR3 spans 15 residues. The V gene's germline CDR1 is DFQATT and CDR2 SNEGSKA (reference sequence). Trimming took off 3 bases at V and 7 bases at J, with 16 bases between the two ends. CDR3 sequence (DNA): TGCAGTGCTAGTCCCCTGGCAGGGGTCAATTCACCCCTCCACTTT. Encoded protein: CSASPLAGVNSPLHF.

This chain joins TRBV12-3 or TRBV12-4 and TRBJ1-2; D possibly corresponds to TRBD1 (6 bases). The germline V and J ends were trimmed by 5 bases and 7 bases, with 14 bases remaining between them. The CDR3 is 13 residues long. The CDR3 nucleotides read TGTGCCAGCAGTCCCTGGGGGCTTGTTGGCTACACCTTC. As protein: CASSPWGLVGYTF.

V and J are TRBV4-3 and TRBJ1-4, with 11 nucleotides matching TRBD1. Germline V gives CDR1 LGHNA, CDR2 YSLEER. J lost 7 bases, V lost 0 bases, and 4 bases had no gene match. There are 16 residues in the CDR3. As DNA, the CDR3 is TGCGCCAGCAGCCAAGAAACCGGGACAGGGGGTGAAAAACTGTTTTTT. Protein: CASSQETGTGGEKLFF.

The CDR3 is CASSATGNYNSPLHF. In nucleotides, the CDR3 is TGTGCCAGCAGCGCGACAGGGAACTATAATTCACCCCTCCACTTT. The rearrangement joins TRBV9 to TRBJ1-6; 7 nucleotides line up with TRBD1. Trimming at V came to 3 bases and at J to 3 bases, leaving 3 bases not matched to a gene. Germline lookup yields CDR1 SGDLS and CDR2 YYNGEE. The CDR3 is 15 residues long.

The gene calls are TRBV19 and TRBJ1-5, with D possibly matching TRBD1 (6 bases). Germline V gene sequence: CDR1 LNHDA, CDR2 SQIVND (reference sequence). The ends were cut back, 3 bases at V and 4 bases at J, with 10 bases in the middle. CDR3 length: 14 amino acids. The CDR3 nucleotides read TGTGCCAGTAGTATTCAGGGGCAAAATCAGCCCCAGCATTTT. Its protein is CASSIQGQNQPQHF.

This chain uses TRBV7-9 with TRBJ1-3, with TRBD1 matching over 8 bases. The CDR3 has 15 amino acids. Per the germline V gene, CDR1 is SEHNR and CDR2 is FQNEAQ (reference sequence). Trimming removed 3 bases from V and 0 bases from J; junction bases left unmatched: 1. CDR3 coding DNA: TGTGCCAGCAGCTTGACAGGGGACTCTGGAAACACCATATATTTT. Protein sequence: CASSLTGDSGNTIYF.

This clone was detected only a few times. The V and J genes are TRBV10-2 and TRBJ1-6; no clear D gene. The CDR3 is made up of 13 amino acids. The ends were cut back, 3 bases at V and 9 bases at J, with 9 bases in the middle. Germline CDR1 reads WSHSY; CDR2 reads SAAADI. The CDR3 DNA sequence: TGCGCCAGCAGTGAACAAATTACTTCACCCCTCCACTTT. It encodes CASSEQITSPLHF.

V usage is TRBV18 and J usage is TRBJ1-1; D is ambiguous. CDR1 and CDR2 (germline): KGHSH, LQKENI. The CDR3 totals 14 residues. V was trimmed by 2 bases and J by 5 bases, leaving 12 bases between them. CDR3 sequence: CASSPLSEGTEAFF. In DNA, the CDR3 is TGTGCCAGCTCACCATTATCGGAGGGAACTGAAGCTTTCTTT.

CDR3 sequence: CASSILFGTENSPLHF. CDR3 sequence (DNA): TGTGCCAGCAGTATATTATTCGGGACAGAGAATTCACCCCTCCACTTT. This rearrangement joins TRBV27 to TRBJ1-6, with 7 nucleotides matching TRBD1. CDR3 size: 16 residues. V was clipped by 5 bases and J by 7 bases; unmatched bases: 11. Germline V gene sequence: CDR1 MNHEY, CDR2 SMNVEV (reference sequence).

The chain carries TRBV7-9 and TRBJ1-5; possible D gene TRBD1, 6 bases. Germline CDR1 reads SEHNR; CDR2 reads FQNEAQ (reference sequence). V was pared by 5 bases and J by 6 bases, with 14 bases between. The CDR3 covers 14 residues. CDR3 protein: CASSPRQGPQPQHF. CDR3 nucleotides: TGTGCCAGCAGCCCCCGGCAGGGGCCTCAGCCCCAGCATTTT. The complete variable domain, with remaining parts taken from reference TRBV7-9 and TRBJ1-5, reads DTGVSQNPRHKITKRGQNVTFRCDPISEHNRLYWYRQTLGQGPEFLTYFQNEAQLEKSRLLSDRFSAERPKGSFSTLEIQRTEQGDSAMYLCASSPRQGPQPQHFGDGTRLSIL.

The chain recombines TRBV18 with TRBJ1-4, with 7 nucleotides matching TRBD1. Germline assignment: CDR1 KGHSH and CDR2 LQKENI. This CDR3 is built from 13 residues. Unmatched junction bases numbered 0, after V lost 3 bases and J lost 5 bases. The CDR3 spells CASSPGQNEKLFF. As DNA, the CDR3 is TGTGCCAGCTCACCGGGACAGAATGAAAAACTGTTTTTT.

This clone was found once. The chain is built from TRBV7-2 and TRBJ1-6; TRBD1 agrees at 7 bases. Germline values: CDR1 SGHTA, CDR2 FQGNSA. The CDR3 length is 16 residues. Trimming removed 3 bases from V and 7 bases from J; junction bases left unmatched: 9. CDR3 sequence reads: CASSFPSGTVNSPLHF. The CDR3 DNA reads TGTGCCAGCAGCTTCCCCTCCGGGACAGTAAATTCACCCCTCCACTTT.

This clone was counted only a few times. This rearrangement joins TRBV7-2 to TRBJ2-7; 10 bases are shared with TRBD1. Looked up from germline, CDR1 is SGHTA and CDR2 is FQGNSA. J was trimmed by 5 bases and V by 6 bases; bases with no gene match: 7. This CDR3 spans 14 amino acids. The CDR3 DNA is TGTGCCAGCAGGTTGGGACAGGGGTCCGACGAGCAGTACTTC. It specifies CASRLGQGSDEQYF.

The CDR3 reads CASSVTGGTEAFF. The CDR3 nucleotides read TGTGCCAGCAGTGTGACAGGCGGAACTGAAGCTTTCTTT. The chain uses TRBV28 and TRBJ1-1; D might be TRBD1 (6 bases). The CDR3 runs 13 residues. From germline, CDR1 is MDHEN and CDR2 SYDVKM. The V end was cut by 5 bases, the J end by 5 bases, with 12 bases between.

The gene calls are TRBV10-3 and TRBJ2-5, with 11 bases lining up with TRBD1. V shed 6 bases and J 2 bases; nucleotides not matched to a gene: 8. This CDR3 comprises 16 residues. From germline, CDR1 is ENHRY and CDR2 SYGVKD. The CDR3 reads CAISGGTGGLQETQYF. DNA for the CDR3: TGTGCCATCAGCGGGGGGACAGGGGGTCTTCAAGAGACCCAGTACTTC.

Turning to this clone: Other DNA variants within this sample encode the same CDR3. This chain connects TRBV3-1 (or the pseudogene TRBV3-2) to TRBJ1-6; 8 bases are shared with TRBD1. V dropped 4 bases and J dropped 4; count of bases not matched to a gene: 3. Germline V lookup: CDR1 LGHDT, CDR2 YNNKEL (reference sequence). The CDR3 extends over 15 amino acids. Here the CDR3 reads CASSLDRGYNSPLHF. CDR3 nucleotides: TGTGCCAGCAGCCTTGACAGGGGTTATAATTCACCCCTCCACTTT.

The chain has TRBV15 and TRBJ1-6; D unclear. The CDR3 spans 13 residues. The V end was cut by 1 base, the J end by 10 bases, with 8 bases between. Germline CDR1 LNHNV, CDR2 YYDKDF (reference sequence). Here the CDR3 reads CATSRVDSSPLHF. The DNA of the CDR3 is TGTGCCACCAGCAGAGTAGATTCCTCACCCCTCCACTTT.

CDR3 protein: CASSPRTPRREGYEKLFF. In DNA, the CDR3 is TGTGCCAGCTCACCACGCACGCCTAGGAGGGAAGGGTATGAAAAACTGTTTTTT. This chain links TRBV18 with TRBJ1-4, with D uncertain. The V gene lost 1 base and the J gene lost 6 bases, with 21 bases spanning the gap. Per germline, CDR1 KGHSH and CDR2 LQKENI. The CDR3 extends over 18 amino acids.

The chain has TRBV5-1 and TRBJ1-4, with D maybe TRBD1 (5 bases). Germline V CDR1 and CDR2: SGHRS, YFSETQ. The V end lost 2 bases, the J end lost 6 bases, and 5 bases lay between the germline ends. The CDR3 runs to 12 residues. Here the CDR3 DNA reads TGCGCCAGCAGCTTACAGGATGAAAAACTGTTTTTT. Amino acids: CASSLQDEKLFF.

A single count supports this clone. The chain uses TRBV19 and TRBJ1-5; D might be TRBD1 (5 bases). V was pared by 5 bases and J by 2 bases, with 13 bases between. Germline-derived CDR1 and CDR2 are LNHDA and SQIVND (reference sequence). The CDR3 covers 15 residues. The CDR3 nucleotides read TGTGCCAGTAGTCCCCAGGGTCTGGGCAATCAGCCCCAGCATTTT. Translated: CASSPQGLGNQPQHF. The full variable domain, in which reference TRBV19 and TRBJ1-5 provide the parts outside the CDR3, is DGGITQSPKYLFRKEGQNVTLSCEQNLNHDAMYWYRQDPGQGLRLIYYSQIVNDFQKGDIAEGYSVSREKKESFPLTVTSAQKNPTAFYLCASSPQGLGNQPQHFGDGTRLSIL.

This chain connects TRBV7-9 to TRBJ1-1, with 8 bases that match TRBD1. J lost 8 bases, V lost 5 bases, and 4 bases had no gene match. Germline lookup yields CDR1 SEHNR and CDR2 FQNEAQ (reference sequence). This CDR3 is 12 amino acids long. In DNA, the CDR3 is TGTGCCAGCAGCGGACAGGGTGTCGAAGCTTTCTTT. This encodes CASSGQGVEAFF.

The V gene is TRBV18, the J gene TRBJ2-1, with TRBD2 identical over 8 bases. From germline, CDR1 is KGHSH and CDR2 LQKENI. V was pared by 6 bases and J by 6 bases, with 10 bases of the junction left unmatched. The CDR3 covers 15 residues. The CDR3 loop is CASSLGVAGSNEQFF. CDR3 nucleotides: TGTGCCAGCTCTCTAGGGGTAGCGGGAAGCAATGAGCAGTTCTTC.

The V gene is TRBV19, the J gene TRBJ1-5; 9 positions match TRBD1. CDR1 and CDR2 (germline): LNHDA, SQIVND (reference sequence). Unmatched junction bases numbered 5, after V lost 5 bases and J lost 0 bases. This CDR3 comprises 16 residues. The CDR3 DNA sequence: TGTGCCAGTAGTTTCGGGACAGGGAATAGCAATCAGCCCCAGCATTTT. Its translation: CASSFGTGNSNQPQHF.

The chain is built from TRBV18 and TRBJ2-1, with a possible D match to TRBD1 (6 bases). The germline V gene encodes CDR1 KGHSH and CDR2 LQKENI. This CDR3 spans 14 amino acids. V lost 4 bases and J 4 bases, leaving 11 bases between the germline ends. The CDR3 sequence is CASSQQQGYNEQFF. The CDR3 DNA sequence: TGTGCCAGCTCACAACAACAGGGATACAATGAGCAGTTCTTC.

The V and J genes are TRBV6-6 and TRBJ2-5, with 12 bases fitting TRBD2. Germline trimming cut 5 bases from V and 0 bases from J; bases unmatched to any gene: 4. CDR1 and CDR2 from the germline V gene are MNHNY and SVGAGI (reference sequence). The CDR3 totals 16 residues. CDR3 region: CASSRTSGENQETQYF. The DNA for the CDR3 is TGTGCCAGCAGTCGGACTAGCGGGGAAAACCAAGAGACCCAGTACTTC.

The chain couples TRBV7-2 to TRBJ2-2, with TRBD1 matching 7 bases. This CDR3 contains 16 residues. Trimming removed 5 bases from V and 1 base from J; junction bases left unmatched: 7. Germline lookup yields CDR1 SGHTA and CDR2 FQGNSA. The DNA for the CDR3 is TGTGCCAGCAGCAGGCAGGGGACAGAGAACACCGGGGAGCTGTTTTTT. Its translation: CASSRQGTENTGELFF. The full variable domain, completed using reference TRBV7-2 and TRBJ2-2, is GAGVSQSPSNKVTEKGKDVELRCDPISGHTALYWYRQSLGQGLEFLIYFQGNSAPDKSGLPSDRFSAERTGGSVSTLTIQRTQQEDSAVYLCASSRQGTENTGELFFGEGSRLTVL.

This chain uses TRBV6-5 with TRBJ2-1; D gene ambiguous. The CDR3 length is 13 residues. The germline V gene encodes CDR1 MNHEY and CDR2 SVGAGI. The V gene lost 2 bases and the J gene lost 6 bases, with 8 bases spanning the gap. The CDR3 sequence: CASSYRLSNEQFF. The DNA of the CDR3 is TGTGCCAGCAGTTACCGACTGAGCAATGAGCAGTTCTTC.

The rearrangement joins TRBV15 to TRBJ1-3, with no clear D. From germline, CDR1 is LNHNV and CDR2 YYDKDF (reference sequence). V was clipped by 0 bases and J by 0 bases, with 9 bases between them. This CDR3 is 16 amino acids long. CDR3 region: CATSRDTLASGNTIYF. DNA for the CDR3: TGTGCCACCAGCAGAGACACTCTAGCCTCTGGAAACACCATATATTTT.